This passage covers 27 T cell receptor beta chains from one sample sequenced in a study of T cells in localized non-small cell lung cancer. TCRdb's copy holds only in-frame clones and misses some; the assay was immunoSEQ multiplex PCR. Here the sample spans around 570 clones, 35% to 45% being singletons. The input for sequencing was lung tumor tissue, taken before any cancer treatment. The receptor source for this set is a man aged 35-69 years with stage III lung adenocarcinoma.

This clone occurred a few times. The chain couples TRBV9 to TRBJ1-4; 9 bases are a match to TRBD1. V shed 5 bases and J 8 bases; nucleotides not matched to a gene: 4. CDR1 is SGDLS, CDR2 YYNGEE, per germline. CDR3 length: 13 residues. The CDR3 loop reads CASRVDRGEKLFF. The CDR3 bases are TGTGCCAGCAGGGTGGACAGGGGCGAAAAACTGTTTTTT. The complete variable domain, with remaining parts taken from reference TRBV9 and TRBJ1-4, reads DSGVTQTPKHLITATGQRVTLRCSPRSGDLSVYWYQQSLDQGLQFLIQYYNGEERAKGNILERFSAQQFPDLHSELNLSSLELGDSALYFCASRVDRGEKLFFGSGTQLSVL.

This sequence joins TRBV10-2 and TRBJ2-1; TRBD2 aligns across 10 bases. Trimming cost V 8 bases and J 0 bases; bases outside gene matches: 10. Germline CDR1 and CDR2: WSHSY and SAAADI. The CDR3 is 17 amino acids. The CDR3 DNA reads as TGCGCCAGCTTGTCTAGCGGGGGCTCGAGCTCCTACAATGAGCAGTTCTTC. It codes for CASLSSGGSSSYNEQFF.

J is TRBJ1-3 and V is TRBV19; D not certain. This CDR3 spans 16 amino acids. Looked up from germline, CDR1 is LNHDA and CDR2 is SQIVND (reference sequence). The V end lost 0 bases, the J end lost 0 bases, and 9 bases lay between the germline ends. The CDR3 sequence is CASSIDHSSSGNTIYF. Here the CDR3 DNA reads TGTGCCAGTAGTATAGATCACAGTTCCTCTGGAAACACCATATATTTT.

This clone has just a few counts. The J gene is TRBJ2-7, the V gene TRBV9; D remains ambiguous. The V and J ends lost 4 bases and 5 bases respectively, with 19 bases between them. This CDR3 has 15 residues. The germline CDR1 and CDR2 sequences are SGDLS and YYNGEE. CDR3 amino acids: CASSPTLLGFDEQYF. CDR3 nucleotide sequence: TGTGCCAGCAGCCCTACATTGTTGGGGTTCGACGAGCAGTACTTC. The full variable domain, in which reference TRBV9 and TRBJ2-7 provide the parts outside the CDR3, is DSGVTQTPKHLITATGQRVTLRCSPRSGDLSVYWYQQSLDQGLQFLIQYYNGEERAKGNILERFSAQQFPDLHSELNLSSLELGDSALYFCASSPTLLGFDEQYFGPGTRLTVT.

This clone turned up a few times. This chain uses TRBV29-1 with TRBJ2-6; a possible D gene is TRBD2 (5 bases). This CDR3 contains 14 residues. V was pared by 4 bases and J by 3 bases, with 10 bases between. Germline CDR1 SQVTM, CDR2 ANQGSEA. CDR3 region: CSVGEDFGANVLTF. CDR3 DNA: TGCAGCGTTGGCGAGGACTTTGGGGCCAACGTCCTGACTTTC.

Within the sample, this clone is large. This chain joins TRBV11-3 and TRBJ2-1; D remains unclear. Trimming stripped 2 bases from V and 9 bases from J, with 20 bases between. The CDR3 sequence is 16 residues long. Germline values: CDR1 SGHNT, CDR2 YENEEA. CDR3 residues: CASSLTLGLSGGEQFF. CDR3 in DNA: TGTGCCAGCAGCTTAACTCTGGGTTTAAGTGGTGGTGAGCAGTTCTTC.

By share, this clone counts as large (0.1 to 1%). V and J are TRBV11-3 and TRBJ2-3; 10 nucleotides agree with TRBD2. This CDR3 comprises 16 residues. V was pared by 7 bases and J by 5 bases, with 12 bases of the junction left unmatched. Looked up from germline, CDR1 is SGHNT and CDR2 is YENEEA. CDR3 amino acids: CASNDQERGGLDTQYF. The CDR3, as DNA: TGTGCCAGCAACGACCAAGAGCGGGGGGGCTTAGATACGCAGTATTTT.

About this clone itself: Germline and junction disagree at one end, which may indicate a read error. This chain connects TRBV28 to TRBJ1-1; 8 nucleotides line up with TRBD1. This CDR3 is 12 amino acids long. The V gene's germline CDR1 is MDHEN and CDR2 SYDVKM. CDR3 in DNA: TGTGCCAGCAGTTCCAGGGGGCCTGAGGCTTTCTTT. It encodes CASSSRGPEAFF.

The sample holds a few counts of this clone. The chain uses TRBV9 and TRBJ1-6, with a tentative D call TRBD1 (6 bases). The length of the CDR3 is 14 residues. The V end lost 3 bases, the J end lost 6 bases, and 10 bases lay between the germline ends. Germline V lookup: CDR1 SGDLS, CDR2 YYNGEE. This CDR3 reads CASSATGLNSPLHF. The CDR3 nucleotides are TGTGCCAGCAGCGCCACAGGGCTTAATTCACCCCTCCACTTT.

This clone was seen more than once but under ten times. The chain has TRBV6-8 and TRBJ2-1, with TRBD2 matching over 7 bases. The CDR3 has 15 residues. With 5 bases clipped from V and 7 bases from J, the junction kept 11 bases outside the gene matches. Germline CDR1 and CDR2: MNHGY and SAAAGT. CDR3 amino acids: CASSDVGEGWNEQFF. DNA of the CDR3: TGTGCCAGCAGTGACGTAGGGGAGGGGTGGAATGAGCAGTTCTTC.

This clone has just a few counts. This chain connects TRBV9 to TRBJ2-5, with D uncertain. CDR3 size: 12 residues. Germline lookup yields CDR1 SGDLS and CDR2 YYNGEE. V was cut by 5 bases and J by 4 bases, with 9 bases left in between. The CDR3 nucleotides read TGTGCCAGCAGTACAATGGCAGAGACCCAGTACTTC. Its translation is CASSTMAETQYF.

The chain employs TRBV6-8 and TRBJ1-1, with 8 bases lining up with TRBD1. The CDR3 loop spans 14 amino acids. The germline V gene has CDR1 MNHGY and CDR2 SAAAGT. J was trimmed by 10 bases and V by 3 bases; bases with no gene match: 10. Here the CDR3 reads CASSYGSGGAGAFF. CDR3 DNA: TGTGCCAGCAGTTATGGTTCAGGGGGCGCCGGAGCTTTCTTT.

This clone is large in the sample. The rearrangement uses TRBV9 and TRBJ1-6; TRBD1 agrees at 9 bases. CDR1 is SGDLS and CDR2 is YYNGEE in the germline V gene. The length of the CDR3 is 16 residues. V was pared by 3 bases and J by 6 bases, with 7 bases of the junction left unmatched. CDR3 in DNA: TGTGCCAGCAGCGCGGGACAGGGCGTTAGTAATTCACCCCTCCACTTT. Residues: CASSAGQGVSNSPLHF.

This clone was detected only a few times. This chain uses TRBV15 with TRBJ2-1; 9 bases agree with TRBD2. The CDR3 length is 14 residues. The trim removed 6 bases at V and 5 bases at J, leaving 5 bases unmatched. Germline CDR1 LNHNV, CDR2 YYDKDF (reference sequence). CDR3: CATSQAGGNNEQFF. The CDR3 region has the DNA TGTGCCACCAGTCAAGCGGGGGGAAACAATGAGCAGTTCTTC.

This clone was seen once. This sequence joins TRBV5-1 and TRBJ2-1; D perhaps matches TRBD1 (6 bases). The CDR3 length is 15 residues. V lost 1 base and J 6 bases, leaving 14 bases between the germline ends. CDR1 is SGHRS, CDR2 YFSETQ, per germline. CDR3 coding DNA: TGCGCCAGCAGCTTGATGGCCACAGGGTCCAATGAGCAGTTCTTC. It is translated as CASSLMATGSNEQFF.

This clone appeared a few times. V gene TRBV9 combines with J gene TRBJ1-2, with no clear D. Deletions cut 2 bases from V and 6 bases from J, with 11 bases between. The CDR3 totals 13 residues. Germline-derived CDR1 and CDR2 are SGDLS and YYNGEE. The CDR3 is CASSVDRHNGYTF. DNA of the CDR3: TGTGCCAGCAGCGTGGACCGACACAATGGCTACACCTTC.

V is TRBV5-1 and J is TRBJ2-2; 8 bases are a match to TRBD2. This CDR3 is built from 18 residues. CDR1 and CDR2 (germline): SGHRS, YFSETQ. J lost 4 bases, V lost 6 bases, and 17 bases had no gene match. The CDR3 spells CASTSSKSSGVSTGELFF. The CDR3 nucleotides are TGCGCCAGCACCTCTTCGAAGAGTAGCGGGGTTAGCACCGGGGAGCTGTTTTTT.

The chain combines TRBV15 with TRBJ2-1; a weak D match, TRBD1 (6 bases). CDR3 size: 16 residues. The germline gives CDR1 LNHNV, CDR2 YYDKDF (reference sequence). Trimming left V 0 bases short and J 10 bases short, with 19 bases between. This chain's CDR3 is CATSRDLRSLTGEQFF. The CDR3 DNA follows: TGTGCCACCAGCAGAGATCTTAGGTCCCTAACAGGGGAGCAGTTCTTC.

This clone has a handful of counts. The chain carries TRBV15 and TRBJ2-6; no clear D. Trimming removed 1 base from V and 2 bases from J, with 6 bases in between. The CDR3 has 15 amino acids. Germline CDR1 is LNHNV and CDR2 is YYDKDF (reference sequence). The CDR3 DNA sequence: TGTGCCACCAGCAGAGCAGGAGCTGGGGCCAACGTCCTGACTTTC. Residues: CATSRAGAGANVLTF.

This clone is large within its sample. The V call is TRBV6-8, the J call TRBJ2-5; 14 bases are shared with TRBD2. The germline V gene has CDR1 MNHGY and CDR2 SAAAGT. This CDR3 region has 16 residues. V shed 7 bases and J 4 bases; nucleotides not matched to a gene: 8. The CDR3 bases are TGTGCCAGCACCCCCGGACTAGCGGGGGGTGGAGAGACCCAGTACTTC. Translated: CASTPGLAGGGETQYF.

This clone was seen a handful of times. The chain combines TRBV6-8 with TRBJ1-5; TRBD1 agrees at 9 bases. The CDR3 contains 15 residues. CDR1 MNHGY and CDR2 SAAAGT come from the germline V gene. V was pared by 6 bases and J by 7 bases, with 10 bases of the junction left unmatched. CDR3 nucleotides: TGTGCCAGCAGGAACGGCGGGACAGGGAACCAGCCCCAGCATTTT. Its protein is CASRNGGTGNQPQHF.

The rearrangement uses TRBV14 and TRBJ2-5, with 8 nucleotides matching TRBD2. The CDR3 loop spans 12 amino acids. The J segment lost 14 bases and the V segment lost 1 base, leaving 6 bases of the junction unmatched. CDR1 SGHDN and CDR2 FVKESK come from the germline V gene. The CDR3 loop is CASSQAGTRLYF. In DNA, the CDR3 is TGTGCCAGCAGCCAAGCGGGGACTAGGCTTTACTTC. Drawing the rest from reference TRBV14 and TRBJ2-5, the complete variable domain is EAGVTQFPSHSVIEKGQTVTLRCDPISGHDNLYWYRRVMGKEIKFLLHFVKESKQDESGMPNNRFLAERTGGTYSTLKVQPAELEDSGVYFCASSQAGTRLYFGPGTRLLVL.

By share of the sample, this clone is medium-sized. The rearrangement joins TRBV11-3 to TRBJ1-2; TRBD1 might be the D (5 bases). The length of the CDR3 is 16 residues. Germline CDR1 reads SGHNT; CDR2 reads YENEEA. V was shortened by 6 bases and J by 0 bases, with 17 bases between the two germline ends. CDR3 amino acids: CASRMWGSGANYGYTF. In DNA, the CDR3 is TGTGCCAGCAGAATGTGGGGGTCCGGAGCTAACTATGGCTACACCTTC.

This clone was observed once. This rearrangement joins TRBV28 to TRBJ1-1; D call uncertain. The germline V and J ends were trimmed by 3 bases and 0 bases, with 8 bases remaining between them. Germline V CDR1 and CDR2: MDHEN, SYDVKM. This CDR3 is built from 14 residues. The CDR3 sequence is CASSFRLLNTEAFF. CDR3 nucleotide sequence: TGTGCCAGCAGTTTTCGGCTATTGAACACTGAAGCTTTCTTT.

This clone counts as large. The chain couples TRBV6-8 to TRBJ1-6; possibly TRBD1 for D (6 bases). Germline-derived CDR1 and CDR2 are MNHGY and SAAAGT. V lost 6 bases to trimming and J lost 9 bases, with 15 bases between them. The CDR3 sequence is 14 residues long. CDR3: CASSKQGFRSPLHF. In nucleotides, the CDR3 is TGTGCCAGCAGCAAACAGGGTTTTCGTTCACCCCTCCACTTT.

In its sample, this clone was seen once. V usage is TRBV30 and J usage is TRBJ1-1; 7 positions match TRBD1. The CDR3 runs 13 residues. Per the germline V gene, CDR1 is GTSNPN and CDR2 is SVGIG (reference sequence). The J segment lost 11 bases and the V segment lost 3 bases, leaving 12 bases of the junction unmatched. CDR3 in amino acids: CAWRAVKGTAAFF. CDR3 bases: TGTGCCTGGAGAGCAGTTAAGGGGACAGCCGCTTTCTTT.

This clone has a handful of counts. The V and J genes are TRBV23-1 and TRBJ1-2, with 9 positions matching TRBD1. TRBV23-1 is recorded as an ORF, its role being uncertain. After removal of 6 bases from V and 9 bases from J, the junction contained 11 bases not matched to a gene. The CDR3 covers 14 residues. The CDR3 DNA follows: TGCGCCAGCAGCCCTGGACAGGGGAATTACCGCTACACCTTC. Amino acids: CASSPGQGNYRYTF.